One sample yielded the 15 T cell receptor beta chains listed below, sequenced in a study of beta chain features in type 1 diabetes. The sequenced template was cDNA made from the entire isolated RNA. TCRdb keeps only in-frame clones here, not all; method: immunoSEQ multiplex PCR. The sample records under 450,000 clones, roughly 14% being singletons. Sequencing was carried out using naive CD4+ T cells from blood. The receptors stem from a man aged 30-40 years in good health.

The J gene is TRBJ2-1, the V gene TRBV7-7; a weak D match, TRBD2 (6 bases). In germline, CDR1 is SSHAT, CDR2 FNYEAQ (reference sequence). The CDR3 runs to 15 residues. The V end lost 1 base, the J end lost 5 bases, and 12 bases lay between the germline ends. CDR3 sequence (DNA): TGTGCCAGCAGCTTAGAGAGGGCTAGCGACAATGAGCAGTTCTTC. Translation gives CASSLERASDNEQFF. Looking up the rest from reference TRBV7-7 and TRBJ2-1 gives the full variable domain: GAGVSQSPRYKVTKRGQDVTLRCDPISSHATLYWYQQALGQGPEFLTYFNYEAQPDKSGLPSDRFSAERPEGSISTLTIQRTEQRDSAMYRCASSLERASDNEQFFGPGTRLTVL.

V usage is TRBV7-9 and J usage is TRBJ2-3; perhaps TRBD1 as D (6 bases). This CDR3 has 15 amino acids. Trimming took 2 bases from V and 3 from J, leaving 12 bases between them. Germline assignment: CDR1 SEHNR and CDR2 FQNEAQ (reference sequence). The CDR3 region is CASSLRQGRTDTQYF. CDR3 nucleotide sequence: TGTGCCAGCAGCTTAAGGCAGGGGCGGACAGATACGCAGTATTTT.

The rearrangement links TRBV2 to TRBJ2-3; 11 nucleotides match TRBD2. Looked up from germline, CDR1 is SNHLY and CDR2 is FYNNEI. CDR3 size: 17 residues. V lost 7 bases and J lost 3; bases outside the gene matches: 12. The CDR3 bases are TGTGCCAGCAAGAGGACTAGCGGGTGGGGTGGGACAGATACGCAGTATTTT. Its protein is CASKRTSGWGGTDTQYF.

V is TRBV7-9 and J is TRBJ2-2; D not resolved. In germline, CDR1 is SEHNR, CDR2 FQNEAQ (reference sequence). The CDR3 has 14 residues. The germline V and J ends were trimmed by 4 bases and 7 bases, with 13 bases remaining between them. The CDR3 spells CASSSDSWGGELFF. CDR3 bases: TGTGCCAGCAGCTCCGATAGCTGGGGCGGGGAGCTGTTTTTT.

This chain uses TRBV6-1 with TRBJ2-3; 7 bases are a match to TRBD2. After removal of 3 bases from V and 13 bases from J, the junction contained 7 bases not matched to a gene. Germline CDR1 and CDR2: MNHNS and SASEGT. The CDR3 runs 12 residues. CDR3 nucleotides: TGTGCCAGCAGTGAGCCGGGAGGCCTAGAGTATTTT. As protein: CASSEPGGLEYF.

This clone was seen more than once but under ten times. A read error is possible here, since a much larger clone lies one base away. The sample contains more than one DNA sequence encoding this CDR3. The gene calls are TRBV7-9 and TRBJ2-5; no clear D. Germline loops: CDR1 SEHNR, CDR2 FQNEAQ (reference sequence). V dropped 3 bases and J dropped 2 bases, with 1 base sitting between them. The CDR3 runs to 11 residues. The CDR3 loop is CASSLQETQYF. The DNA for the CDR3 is TGTGCCAGCAGCTTGCAAGAGACCCAGTACTTC.

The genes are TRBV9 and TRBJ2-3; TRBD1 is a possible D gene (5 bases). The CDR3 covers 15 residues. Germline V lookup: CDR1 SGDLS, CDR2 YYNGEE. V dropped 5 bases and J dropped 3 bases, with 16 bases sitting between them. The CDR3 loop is CASSKGSPRTDTQYF. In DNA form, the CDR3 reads TGTGCCAGCAGTAAGGGGTCTCCGCGAACAGATACGCAGTATTTT. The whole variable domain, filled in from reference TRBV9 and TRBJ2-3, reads DSGVTQTPKHLITATGQRVTLRCSPRSGDLSVYWYQQSLDQGLQFLIQYYNGEERAKGNILERFSAQQFPDLHSELNLSSLELGDSALYFCASSKGSPRTDTQYFGPGTRLTVL.

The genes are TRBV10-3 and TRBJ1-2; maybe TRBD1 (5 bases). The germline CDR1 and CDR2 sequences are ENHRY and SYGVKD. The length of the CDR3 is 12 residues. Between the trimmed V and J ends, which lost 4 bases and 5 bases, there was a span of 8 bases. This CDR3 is CAISGAGYGYTF. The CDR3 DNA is TGTGCCATCAGTGGAGCAGGGTATGGCTACACCTTC.

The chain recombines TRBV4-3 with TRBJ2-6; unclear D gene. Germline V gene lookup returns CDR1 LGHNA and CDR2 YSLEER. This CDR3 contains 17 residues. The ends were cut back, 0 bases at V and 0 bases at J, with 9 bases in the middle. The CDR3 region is CASSQEVSVSGANVLTF. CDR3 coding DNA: TGCGCCAGCAGCCAAGAGGTCTCGGTCTCTGGGGCCAACGTCCTGACTTTC.

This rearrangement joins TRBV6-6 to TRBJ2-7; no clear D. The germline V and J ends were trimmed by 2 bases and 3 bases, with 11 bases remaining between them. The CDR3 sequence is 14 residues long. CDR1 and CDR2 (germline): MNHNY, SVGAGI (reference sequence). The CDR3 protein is CASSYGPAYYEQYV. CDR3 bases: TGTGCCAGCAGTTACGGTCCGGCTTACTACGAGCAGTACGTC.

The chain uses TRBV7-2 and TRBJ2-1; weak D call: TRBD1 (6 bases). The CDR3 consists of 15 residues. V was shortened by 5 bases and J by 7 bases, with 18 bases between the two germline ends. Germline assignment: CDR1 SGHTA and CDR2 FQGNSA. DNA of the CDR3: TGTGCCAGCAGCAAGTCGACAGGCCTTCCTAATGAGCAGTTCTTC. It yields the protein CASSKSTGLPNEQFF.

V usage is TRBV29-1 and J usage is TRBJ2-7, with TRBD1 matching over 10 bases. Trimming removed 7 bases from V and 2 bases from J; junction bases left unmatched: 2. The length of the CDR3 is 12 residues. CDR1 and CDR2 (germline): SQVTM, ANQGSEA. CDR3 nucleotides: TGCAGCGGACAGGGGGCTACCTACGAGCAGTACTTC. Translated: CSGQGATYEQYF.

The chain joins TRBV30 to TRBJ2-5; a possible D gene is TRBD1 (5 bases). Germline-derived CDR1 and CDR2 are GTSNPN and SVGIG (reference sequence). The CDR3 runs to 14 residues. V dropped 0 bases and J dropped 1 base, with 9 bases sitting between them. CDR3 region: CAWSVTRAQETQYF. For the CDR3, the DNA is TGTGCCTGGAGTGTAACCAGGGCCCAAGAGACCCAGTACTTC.

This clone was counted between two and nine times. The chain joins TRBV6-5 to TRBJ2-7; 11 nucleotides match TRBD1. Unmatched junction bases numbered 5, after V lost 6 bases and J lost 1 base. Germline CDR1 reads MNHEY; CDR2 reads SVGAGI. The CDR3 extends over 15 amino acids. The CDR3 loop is CASRAGTGGSYEQYF. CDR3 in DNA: TGTGCCAGCAGGGCCGGGACAGGGGGTTCCTACGAGCAGTACTTC.

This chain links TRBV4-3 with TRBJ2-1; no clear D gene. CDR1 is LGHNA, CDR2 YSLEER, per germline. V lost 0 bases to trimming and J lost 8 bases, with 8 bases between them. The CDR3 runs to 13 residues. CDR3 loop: CASSQDTAYEQFF. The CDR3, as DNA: TGCGCCAGCAGCCAAGATACTGCATATGAGCAGTTCTTC.